This T cell receptor beta chain was sequenced for a study of blood T cell repertoires in COVID-19. Study at large: Acute-phase and convalescent COVID-19 samples originated in the United States, Italy and Spain. Sample material is recorded as cDNA or gDNA derived from T cells, B-cell-depleted T cells, or PBMCs.

Concerning this clone: A junction end diverges from the germline sequence, so it may reflect a read error.

Germline V gene sequence: CDR1 MNHEY, CDR2 SMNVEV (reference sequence). CDR3 size: 16 residues. Using immunoSEQ multiplex PCR, the repertoire was profiled, and TCRdb retains in-frame clones only, with some absent. The top ten clones hold 1.8% of a sample with about 120,000 clones, over 75% of them seen once. The clonotype originates from a human donor with active COVID-19. The donor label of this sample is uncertain. This sequence joins TRBV27 and TRBJ2-3; 8 bases fit TRBD1. Sequencing was performed on peripheral blood. The CDR3 region is CASSLSRGLSTDTQYF. The CDR3 nucleotides are TGTGCCAGCAGTCTATCCAGGGGGCTGAGCACAGATACGCAGTATTTT.